This TCR beta chain was sequenced for a study of CD8+ T cells in alopecia areata. Treatment described: oral pan-JAK inhibitor, 5-10 mg twice daily. Extraction of RNA preceded its reverse transcription into cDNA, which served as the sequencing template. The assay was immunoSEQ multiplex PCR, and TCRdb's table has in-frame clones only and misses some. The table has about 76,000 clones, approximately 66% seen once. This clone was seen more than once but under ten times. Other DNA sequences in this specimen translate into the identical CDR3. Sequenced material: CD8+ T cells sorted from blood, taken at week 24, from a patient treated with tofacitinib. The TCR sequence derives from a human donor with alopecia areata.

CDR3 amino acids: CAWSSGPRTDTQYF. CDR3 nucleotides: TGTGCCTGGAGCTCCGGGCCCCGCACAGATACGCAGTATTTT. The rearrangement uses TRBV30 and TRBJ2-3; D not certain. The V gene lost 3 bases and the J gene lost 1 base, with 11 bases spanning the gap. Germline V lookup: CDR1 GTSNPN, CDR2 SVGIG (reference sequence). This CDR3 has 14 residues.